This record concerns one T cell receptor (beta chain) sequence. What antigen it recognizes has not been identified. A much larger clone differs from this one at a single base, so this may be a read error. In this CDR3 the conserved last residue, phenylalanine or tryptophan, is missing, so a read error is likely. Library construction relied on multiplex PCR. Sequencing took place on an Illumina HiSeq 2500. Following protocols modified from ARM-PCR, the researchers constructed TCRbeta libraries through three rounds of nested PCR with primers (Table S4). Before sequencing, PCR products of 200-500 bp were excised from the gel and purified with the QIAquick gel extraction kit. Per the original workflow: Trimmomatic was used to clean the reads, FLASH was used to merge the reads into complete CDR3 sequences, and MiTCR was used to assign the reads to V(D)J germline segments. Clonal diversity was calculated as the inverse Simpson's index using VDJtools. In-frame sequences without a premature stop codon were defined as productive reads. The public reads were reanalyzed by TCRdb: fastp trimming at Q25, MiXCR alignment, in-frame beta chains only. Under each unique CDR3 protein, matching rows form one entry showing the most common genes and DNA. What appears here as the V and J calls and clone size reflects TCRdb's work, not the paper's. This sample has roughly 200,000 distinct CDR3 sequences in its table, and 71% of those were observed once. The biggest ten clones account for roughly a quarter of the sample.

These data are taken from a study of tumor and adjacent non-tumor tissue in lung cancer (dated by TCRdb to between 2017 and 2018). Notes on the research overall: By cancer type, the cohort comprised 12 adenocarcinoma patients, a couple of squamous cell carcinoma patients and 1 small cell lung cancer patient. The 15 enrolled patients, of whom approximately 10 were men and 5 were women, were aged roughly 30 to 80 years and were diagnosed with TNM stage I to III disease. In total, sequencing yielded over 95 million productive TCRbeta reads, which works out to an average of approximately 4 million reads per sample. The study compared bulk TCRbeta repertoires from lung tumor tissue and matched distant non-tumor lung tissue of roughly 15 lung cancer patients. TCRbeta CDR3 sequencing was performed on 30 to 35 paired specimens, with one tumor sample and one normal lung sample collected per patient. Broad study findings and their caveats: Neither the sequencing platform nor unique molecular identifiers are mentioned in the methods. Significantly higher TCR diversity (inverse Simpson) was observed in tumor tissue than in normal lung tissue (around 450 vs 150, P = 0.0075, Mann-Whitney U test). The top 100 clones made up a significantly larger cumulative share of the repertoire in normal lung than in tumor tissue. Only about 15 patients were in the cohort, and the authors stated that larger samples and more detailed clinical data are needed. Younger patients had significantly higher TCR diversity, and higher tumor TCR diversity was associated with shorter overall and disease-free survival. Peripheral blood was not sequenced, so blood TCRbeta repertoires were not examined in the lung cancer patients of the study.

RNA was isolated from bulk unsorted tissue, and RNA quality was assessed with a NanoDrop ND-1000 and an Agilent 2100. The donors were newly diagnosed lung cancer patients admitted for thoracic surgery in China from August to November 2014 who had not received prior chemotherapy. The study excluded patients who had received radiotherapy or chemotherapy before or who had another cancer at the same time. Surgical tissue pieces of roughly 1-2 cm3 were preserved in RNAlater solution and stored at -80 °C until use. Sequenced sample: lung tumor tissue. The sequence was collected from a man aged 55 to 69 with non-small cell lung cancer.

CDR3 region: CSAPAELSDTQYS. The nucleotide sequence reads TGCAGTGCCCCTGCCGAGTTATCCGATACGCAGTATTCT. The chain uses TRBV20-1 and TRBJ2-3, with the D segment identity uncertain. V is cut by 6 bases and J by 6 bases, and the space between the germline ends is 16 bases. The CDR3 sequence runs 13 residues, both termini included. Only CDR3 DNA is held: 39 bases, read in frame from base 1. Looking up the germline V gene (reference sequence) yields CDR1 DFQATT and CDR2 SNEGSKA.